This is a list of T cell receptor beta chains from one sample in a study of control samples from healthy donors and cancer patients. The assay was immunoSEQ multiplex PCR, and TCRdb's table has in-frame clones only and misses some. The data show approximately 50,000 clones, about nine tenths seen once. Sequencing was done on a sample of PBMCs. The receptors here all came from a man in his 60s with head and neck cancer. The CDR3 runs from the conserved cysteine through the conserved F or W. D genes are given only for firm matches. Clone size is given for some rows only: seen once, a few or many times, or a class if the clone is expanded.

size: -
D: -
V: TRBV11-3
J: TRBJ2-5
DNA: TGTGCCAGCAGCTCCGGGGGTCAGTTGGAGACCCAGTACTTC
CDR3: CASSSGGQLETQYF

size: -
D: -
V: TRBV11-2
J: TRBJ1-1
DNA: TGTGCCAGCAGCTCCCTGGGGATGACAGGGAACACTGAAGCTTTCTTT
CDR3: CASSSLGMTGNTEAFF

size: -
D: -
V: TRBV6-5
J: TRBJ2-1
DNA: TGTGCCAGCACCTCCCCGACCCCGTATGGTGAGCAGTTCTTC
CDR3: CASTSPTPYGEQFF

size: -
D: -
V: TRBV9
J: TRBJ2-1
DNA: TGTGCCAGCAGCGTAGCGGGTGTTTCCAACAATGAGCAGTTCTTC
CDR3: CASSVAGVSNNEQFF

size: -
D: TRBD1
V: TRBV9
J: TRBJ2-7
DNA: TGTGCCAGCAGCCTCAGGGACAGCTCCTCCTACGAGCAGTACTTC
CDR3: CASSLRDSSSYEQYF

size: -
D: -
V: TRBV7-9
J: TRBJ2-2
DNA: TGTGCCAGCAGCTTAGTCGCGTTTGTATCTAACACCGGGGAGCTGTTTTTT
CDR3: CASSLVAFVSNTGELFF

size: -
D: TRBD1
V: TRBV7-2
J: TRBJ2-7
DNA: TGTGCCAGCAGCTTACGACCGGGACAGACCTACGAGCAGTACTTC
CDR3: CASSLRPGQTYEQYF

size: -
D: -
V: TRBV4-1
J: TRBJ2-3
DNA: TGCGCCAGCAGCCAACAACCGGGACAACCCAGCACAGATACGCAGTATTTT
CDR3: CASSQQPGQPSTDTQYF

size: once
D: -
V: TRBV5-8
J: TRBJ2-1
DNA: TGTGCCGGCACCGAACGGGGGCTCTACAATGAGCAGTTCTTC
CDR3: CAGTERGLYNEQFF

size: -
D: -
V: TRBV3-1/TRBV3-2
J: TRBJ2-3
DNA: TGTGCCAGCAGCCAAGTTAAAGGGGTTAGTCATACGCAGTATTTT
CDR3: CASSQVKGVSHTQYF

size: -
D: TRBD1
V: TRBV6-6
J: TRBJ1-1
DNA: TGTGCCAGCAGTTACCCCGGGACAGGGTTCCCTGAAGCTTTCTTT
CDR3: CASSYPGTGFPEAFF

size: -
D: -
V: TRBV5-4
J: TRBJ1-1
DNA: TGTGCCAGCAGCTTGGGGACAGAGTTCATGAACACTGAAGCTTTCTTT
CDR3: CASSLGTEFMNTEAFF

size: -
D: TRBD1
V: TRBV4-3
J: TRBJ1-2
DNA: TGCGCCAGCAGCCAAGAACAGGGGGTCGGCTACACCTTC
CDR3: CASSQEQGVGYTF

size: -
D: -
V: TRBV6-6
J: TRBJ1-2
DNA: TGTGCCAGCAGGCTTGGATCAAACTATGGCTACACCTTC
CDR3: CASRLGSNYGYTF

size: -
D: TRBD1
V: TRBV6-1
J: TRBJ1-6
DNA: TGTGCCAGCAGTGAGGACAGGAGTAATTCACCCCTCCACTTT
CDR3: CASSEDRSNSPLHF

size: -
D: -
V: TRBV19
J: TRBJ1-2
DNA: TGTGCCAGTAGTTTAAGTATTAACTATGGCTACACCTTC
CDR3: CASSLSINYGYTF

size: -
D: -
V: TRBV19
J: TRBJ2-7
DNA: TGTGCCAGTAGCTCTCCGGGACTTACCTACGAGCAGTACTTC
CDR3: CASSSPGLTYEQYF

size: -
D: -
V: TRBV25-1
J: TRBJ2-5
DNA: TGTGCCAGCAGTGGTTGGGTGAATGCGAAGACCCAGTACTTC
CDR3: CASSGWVNAKTQYF

size: -
D: -
V: TRBV6-1
J: TRBJ1-2
DNA: TGTGCCAGCAGTGAAGAGCCGGGGGCCGCTAACTATGGCTACACCTTC
CDR3: CASSEEPGAANYGYTF

size: -
D: -
V: TRBV20-1
J: TRBJ2-1
DNA: TGCAGTGCTAGTAACCAAGCCAATGAGCAGTTCTTC
CDR3: CSASNQANEQFF

size: -
D: -
V: TRBV28
J: TRBJ2-7
DNA: TGTGCCAGCAGGGGGGGCGGGGTCTACGAGCAGTACTTC
CDR3: CASRGGGVYEQYF

size: -
D: -
V: TRBV19
J: TRBJ2-5
DNA: TGTGCCAGTAGTAATGGGCCGGGACGAGAGACCCAGTACTTC
CDR3: CASSNGPGRETQYF

size: -
D: TRBD1
V: TRBV29-1
J: TRBJ1-2
DNA: TGCAGCGTTCACGGACAGGGGAGGTATGGCTACACCTTC
CDR3: CSVHGQGRYGYTF

size: -
D: -
V: TRBV7-2
J: TRBJ2-1
DNA: TGTGCCAGCAGCAACGGAGGGACCTCCTACAATGAGCAGTTCTTC
CDR3: CASSNGGTSYNEQFF

size: -
D: -
V: TRBV11-2
J: TRBJ2-1
DNA: TGTGCCAGCAGCTTAGTTTCCCCGAGCTCCTACAATGAGCAGTTCTTC
CDR3: CASSLVSPSSYNEQFF

size: -
D: TRBD2
V: TRBV5-1
J: TRBJ2-6
DNA: TGCGCCAGCGCGGGGGGGAACTCTGGGGCCAACGTCCTGACTTTC
CDR3: CASAGGNSGANVLTF

size: -
D: TRBD2
V: TRBV7-2
J: TRBJ2-7
DNA: TGTGCCAGCAGCTTAAGCGGGGGGACCTACGAGCAGTACTTC
CDR3: CASSLSGGTYEQYF

size: -
D: -
V: TRBV7-9
J: TRBJ2-5
DNA: TGTGCCAGCAGCTCCCAGATGGCCCGGGGGACCCAGTACTTC
CDR3: CASSSQMARGTQYF

size: -
D: -
V: TRBV7-2
J: TRBJ1-3
DNA: TGTGCCAGCAGCCCTGGCGTTGGTAGGGGGTCAGAAAACACCATATATTTT
CDR3: CASSPGVGRGSENTIYF

size: -
D: -
V: TRBV10-3
J: TRBJ2-5
DNA: TGTGCCGCCCAACGGACAGTCCAAGAGACCCAGTACTTC
CDR3: CAAQRTVQETQYF

size: -
D: -
V: TRBV29-1
J: TRBJ2-2
DNA: TGCAGCGTTGGAGGGGTTTCGAACACCGGGGAGCTGTTTTTT
CDR3: CSVGGVSNTGELFF